One and the same sample provided the 13 T cell receptor beta chains below, sequenced in a study of cytomegalovirus exposure and HLA in healthy donors. Primers for the PCR totalled 60 Vbeta and 13 Jbeta. Using immunoSEQ multiplex PCR, the repertoire was profiled, and TCRdb retains in-frame clones only, with some absent. This repertoire shows 90,000 to 100,000 clones, around 77% found once; its top ten account for roughly 19%. Sequencing was performed on PBMCs. The receptors derive from a woman aged 55-70 years in good health and CMV-seropositive.

The CDR3 region is CASSQSSGANTGELFF. Written as DNA, the CDR3 is TGCGCCAGCAGCCAGTCTAGCGGAGCGAACACCGGGGAGCTGTTTTTT. The V call is TRBV4-1, the J call TRBJ2-2; 7 bases line up with TRBD2. With V trimmed by 3 bases and J by 0 bases, 4 bases remained unmatched. CDR3 size: 16 residues. The germline gives CDR1 MGHRA, CDR2 YSYEKL.

The rearrangement links TRBV29-1 to TRBJ2-7; 7 bases match TRBD2. CDR3 length: 14 amino acids. From germline, CDR1 is SQVTM and CDR2 ANQGSEA. Trimming took 5 bases from V and 6 from J; bases not matched to a gene: 13. As DNA, the CDR3 is TGCAGCGTTCGGGGAGGGGAAGGACTACGCGAGCAGTACTTC. Protein sequence: CSVRGGEGLREQYF.

This rearrangement joins TRBV30 to TRBJ2-7, with D perhaps matching TRBD2 (5 bases). Trimming left V 2 bases short and J 4 bases short, with 9 bases between. Germline values: CDR1 GTSNPN, CDR2 SVGIG (reference sequence). CDR3 length: 12 residues. DNA of the CDR3: TGTGCCTGGAGTAGGGAGATATACGAGCAGTACTTC. Translation: CAWSREIYEQYF.

V and J are TRBV7-8 and TRBJ2-2; no definite D call. Trimming removed 8 bases at V and 0 bases at J, with 19 bases between. The CDR3 loop spans 17 amino acids. The germline V gene has CDR1 SGHVS and CDR2 FQNEAQ. This CDR3 is CASALLRGIANTGELFF. The CDR3 DNA follows: TGTGCCAGCGCCCTCCTCCGAGGAATAGCGAACACCGGGGAGCTGTTTTTT. Full variable domain (missing parts from reference TRBV7-8 and TRBJ2-2): GAGVSQSPRYKVAKRGQDVALRCDPISGHVSLFWYQQALGQGPEFLTYFQNEAQLDKSGLPSDRFFAERPEGSVSTLKIQRTQQEDSAVYLCASALLRGIANTGELFFGEGSRLTVL.

This clone has only a few counts. The chain joins TRBV11-2 to TRBJ1-5, with unresolved D. V lost 5 bases to trimming and J lost 9 bases, with 14 bases between them. The CDR3 covers 13 residues. CDR1 SGHAT and CDR2 FQNNGV come from the germline V gene. CDR3 loop: CASSRRVLWPQHF. CDR3 bases: TGTGCCAGCAGCCGAAGAGTCCTTTGGCCCCAGCATTTT.

The V call is TRBV4-1, the J call TRBJ1-5; the D is unclear. The germline gives CDR1 MGHRA, CDR2 YSYEKL. V lost 0 bases and J 4 bases, leaving 7 bases between the germline ends. CDR3 length equals 14 residues. The CDR3 spells CASSQEWPNQPQHF. The CDR3 DNA sequence: TGCGCCAGCAGCCAAGAATGGCCGAATCAGCCCCAGCATTTT.

The V gene is TRBV6-5, the J gene TRBJ2-5; D perhaps matches TRBD2 (6 bases). This CDR3 comprises 13 residues. Germline loops: CDR1 MNHEY, CDR2 SVGAGI. Trimming left V 4 bases short and J 5 bases short, with 11 bases between. CDR3 nucleotides: TGTGCCAGCAGTTCCGGGAGAAGGGAGACCCAGTACTTC. Its protein is CASSSGRRETQYF.

J is TRBJ1-1 and V is TRBV25-1; 9 bases align to TRBD1. The CDR3 spans 14 residues. V shed 5 bases and J 0 bases; nucleotides not matched to a gene: 1. Germline CDR1 and CDR2: MGHDK and SYGVNS. The CDR3 here is CASSRQGVNTEAFF. For the CDR3, the DNA is TGTGCCAGCAGTAGACAGGGGGTGAACACTGAAGCTTTCTTT.

The CDR3: CASSLGGRQAYNEQFF. CDR3 bases: TGTGCCAGCAGCTTGGGGGGTCGACAGGCTTACAATGAGCAGTTCTTC. V is TRBV5-5 and J is TRBJ2-1; D perhaps matches TRBD1 (6 bases). Germline V gives CDR1 SGHKS, CDR2 YYEKEE (reference sequence). The CDR3 length is 16 residues. Trimming stripped 0 bases from V and 4 bases from J, with 14 bases between.

This rearrangement joins TRBV15 to TRBJ2-1; the D is unclear. V was trimmed by 0 bases and J by 6 bases, leaving 6 bases between them. Germline V gene sequence: CDR1 LNHNV, CDR2 YYDKDF (reference sequence). The CDR3 is made up of 13 amino acids. This CDR3 reads CATSREQSNEQFF. CDR3 bases: TGTGCCACCAGCAGAGAACAGAGCAATGAGCAGTTCTTC.

J is TRBJ1-1 and V is TRBV2; D not resolved. With 7 bases removed from V and 1 base from J, the gap between germline ends came to 10 bases. The germline gives CDR1 SNHLY, CDR2 FYNNEI. The CDR3 is 13 residues long. The CDR3 region is CASNREANTEAFF. As DNA, the CDR3 is TGTGCCAGCAACCGGGAGGCGAACACTGAAGCTTTCTTT.

This chain's CDR3 is CASSRSDRGGYGYTF. Here the CDR3 DNA reads TGTGCCAGCAGCCGATCGGACAGGGGTGGCTATGGCTACACCTTC. The chain employs TRBV27 and TRBJ1-2; 9 nucleotides align to TRBD1. CDR1 MNHEY and CDR2 SMNVEV come from the germline V gene (reference sequence). The CDR3 totals 15 residues. The junction had 9 bases not matched to a gene; V was cut back by 6 bases and J by 4 bases.

J is TRBJ2-1 and V is TRBV27; TRBD1 is a possible D gene (6 bases). The ends were cut back, 5 bases at V and 6 bases at J, with 20 bases in the middle. The germline V gene encodes CDR1 MNHEY and CDR2 SMNVEV (reference sequence). The CDR3 contains 16 residues. CDR3 nucleotides: TGTGCCAGCAGTCCCCGGACAGACCTTACCCGCAATGAGCAGTTCTTC. Its translation: CASSPRTDLTRNEQFF.